The entry below gives a single TCR beta chain sequence along with its context. In its sample, this clone was seen once. The antigen it recognizes is unknown. The sample holds no much larger clone one base away, and base qualities are not on file. The sample comes from a study of T cell responses to AZD1222 COVID-19 vaccine (dated by TCRdb to the early 2020s). Regarding the study in general: A total of about 230 trial participants underwent TCR sequencing, of whom approximately 210 received two doses of AZD1222 and roughly 25 received two doses of the MenACWY control vaccine. Trial participants were enrolled by age into subgroups of 18-55, 56-69 and 70-plus years, and around 150, 29 and 61 TCR-sequenced participants, respectively, were included in these subgroups. General study outcomes and caveats: After two AZD1222 doses, spike-specific TCR breadth and depth were significantly higher than at day 0 and than in MenACWY recipients. Most participants were white British and females outnumbered males, and the authors suggested that clonal diversity may have been underestimated. The 56-69-year group was small, and its depth increase did not reach significance, likely because of low power. Conclusions about previously exposed vaccinees are limited, since just 6 or 7 AZD1222 recipients were seropositive for SARS-CoV-2 at baseline. CD4 TCRs associated with the vaccine covered the entire spike protein, and the dominant responses were in regions 160-218 and 743-854. Because no samples from the day 14 peak response were available, repertoires could be characterized only after the peak T cell response. Epitopes outside the regions mutated in the B.1.351 and B.1.1.7 variants were reportedly recognized by nearly half of the unique spike-specific TCRs.

The CDR3 regions of human TCRbeta chains were analyzed by immunosequencing. The paper's data handling went like this. Repertoire TCRs were matched against a reference library of SARS-CoV-2-specific TCRs generated with the MIRA antigen-specificity platform. Breadth was defined as the fraction of unique TCRs that were SARS-CoV-2-associated. Depth was defined as the fraction of total T cells that were SARS-CoV-2-associated. Using the MIRA data, each spike-specific TCR was assigned both to the spike region to which the TCR was reactive and to a CD4 or CD8 class. Log10-transformed breadth and depth values were compared by one-way ANOVA with Sidak's multiple comparisons tests. Sourced from immuneACCESS, this table was stored by TCRdb with only in-frame sequences that have V and J called. A share of the clones is absent; for the studies checked, an unresolved V gene accounts for under half, and the remainder has no known explanation. Clone size and the V and J calls come from that table; the DNA yielded D and trimming. The sample records about 54,000 clones, more than 80% of which are singletons. The ten biggest clones cover more than 14% of the sample.

Trimming costs V 2 bases and J 1 base, and their ends lie 9 bases apart. The germline V gene yields MNHEY for CDR1 and SVGAGI for CDR2. The CDR3, from cysteine to phenylalanine, totals 14 residues. Only the CDR3 DNA stays, 42 bases, in frame from base 1. The time point label on this specimen signifies: about 28 days (+/-7) after the second vaccine dose. AZD1222 recipients whose second dose came at about 4 weeks and those whose second dose came at about 12 weeks were combined into one group, since spike-specific TCR depth and breadth did not differ between the two schedules. Vaccinee samples came from UK trials COV001 and COV002, including a single-blind randomized controlled phase 2/3 trial of AZD1222 (ChAdOx1 nCoV-19) in healthy adults. Trial participant PBMC samples were collected at day 0 and day 28 after the second dose for TCRbeta chain sequencing.

The chain is made from TRBV6-5 and TRBJ2-7, with the D gene uncertain. The sequencing used peripheral blood, collected 28 days after the second AZD1222 dose. The source of this sequence is an adult who received the AZD1222 COVID-19 vaccine. The DNA reads TGTGCCAGCAGTTACGTCGGCAGTTCCTACGAGCAGTACTTC. Translated, it reads CASSYVGSSYEQYF.